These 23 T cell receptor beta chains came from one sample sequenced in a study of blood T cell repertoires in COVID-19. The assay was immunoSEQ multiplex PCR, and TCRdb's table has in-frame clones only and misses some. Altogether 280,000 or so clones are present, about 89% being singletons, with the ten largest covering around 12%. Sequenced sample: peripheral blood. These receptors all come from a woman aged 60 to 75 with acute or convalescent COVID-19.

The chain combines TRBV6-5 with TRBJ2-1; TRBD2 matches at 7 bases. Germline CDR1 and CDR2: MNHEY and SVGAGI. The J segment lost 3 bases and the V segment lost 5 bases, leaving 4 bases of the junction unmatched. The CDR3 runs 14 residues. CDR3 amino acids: CASSLRTSYNEQFF. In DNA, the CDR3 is TGTGCCAGCAGTCTCAGGACTAGCTACAATGAGCAGTTCTTC.

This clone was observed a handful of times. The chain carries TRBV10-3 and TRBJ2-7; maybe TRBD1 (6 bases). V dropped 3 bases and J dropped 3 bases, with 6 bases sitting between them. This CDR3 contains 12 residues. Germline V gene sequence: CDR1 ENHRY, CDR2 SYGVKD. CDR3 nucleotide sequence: TGTGCCATCAGTGAACAGGGCTACGAGCAGTACTTC. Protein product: CAISEQGYEQYF.

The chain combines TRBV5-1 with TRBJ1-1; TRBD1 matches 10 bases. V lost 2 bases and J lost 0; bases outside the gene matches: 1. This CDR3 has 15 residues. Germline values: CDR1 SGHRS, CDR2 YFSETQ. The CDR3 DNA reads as TGCGCCAGCAGCTTCGGGACAGGGGTGAACACTGAAGCTTTCTTT. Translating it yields CASSFGTGVNTEAFF.

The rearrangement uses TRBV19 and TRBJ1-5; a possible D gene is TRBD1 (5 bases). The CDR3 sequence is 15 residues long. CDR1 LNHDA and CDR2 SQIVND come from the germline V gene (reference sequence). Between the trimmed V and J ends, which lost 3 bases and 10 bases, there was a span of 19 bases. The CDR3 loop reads CASSIRGDGLLPQHF. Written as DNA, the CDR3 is TGTGCCAGTAGTATCCGGGGGGACGGACTTTTACCCCAGCATTTT.

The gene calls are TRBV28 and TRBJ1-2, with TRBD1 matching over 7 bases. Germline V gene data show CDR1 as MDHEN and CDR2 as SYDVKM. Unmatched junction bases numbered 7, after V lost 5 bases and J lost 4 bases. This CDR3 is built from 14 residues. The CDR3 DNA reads TGTGCCAGCAGTCTGCGGACAGGACGCTATGGCTACACCTTC. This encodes CASSLRTGRYGYTF.

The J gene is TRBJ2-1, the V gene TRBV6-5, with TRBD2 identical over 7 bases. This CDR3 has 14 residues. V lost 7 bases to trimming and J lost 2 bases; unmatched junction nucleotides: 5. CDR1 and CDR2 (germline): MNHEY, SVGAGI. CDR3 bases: TGTGCCAGCAAGGCGGGAGTGGCCTACAATGAGCAGTTCTTC. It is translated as CASKAGVAYNEQFF.

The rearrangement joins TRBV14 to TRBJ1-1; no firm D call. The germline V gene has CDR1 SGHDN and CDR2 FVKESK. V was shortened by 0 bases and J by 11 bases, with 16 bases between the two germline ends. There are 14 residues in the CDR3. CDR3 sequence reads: CASSQDMVQSRAFF. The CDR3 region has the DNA TGTGCCAGCAGCCAAGATATGGTCCAGTCCAGGGCTTTCTTT.

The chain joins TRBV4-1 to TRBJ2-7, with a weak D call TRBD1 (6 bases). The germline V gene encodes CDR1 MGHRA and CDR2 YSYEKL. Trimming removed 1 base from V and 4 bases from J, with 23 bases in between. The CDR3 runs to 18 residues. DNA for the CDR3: TGCGCCAGCAGCCAAGTGACGGCCCGACCGGGACAAGTGTACGAGCAGTACTTC. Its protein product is CASSQVTARPGQVYEQYF.

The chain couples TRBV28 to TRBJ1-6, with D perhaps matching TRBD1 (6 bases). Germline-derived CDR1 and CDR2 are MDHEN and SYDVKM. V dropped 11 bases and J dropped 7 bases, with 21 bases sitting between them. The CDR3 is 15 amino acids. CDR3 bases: TGTGCCGCGGGGAGGGGGTCTTTGGGGAATTCACCCCTCCACTTT. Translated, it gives CAAGRGSLGNSPLHF.

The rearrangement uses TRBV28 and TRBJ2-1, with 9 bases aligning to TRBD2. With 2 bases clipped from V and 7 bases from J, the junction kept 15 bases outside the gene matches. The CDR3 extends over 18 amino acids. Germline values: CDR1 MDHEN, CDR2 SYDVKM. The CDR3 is CASSLMRSGRGTKNEQFF. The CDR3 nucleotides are TGTGCCAGCAGTTTAATGCGTAGCGGGAGAGGTACCAAGAATGAGCAGTTCTTC.

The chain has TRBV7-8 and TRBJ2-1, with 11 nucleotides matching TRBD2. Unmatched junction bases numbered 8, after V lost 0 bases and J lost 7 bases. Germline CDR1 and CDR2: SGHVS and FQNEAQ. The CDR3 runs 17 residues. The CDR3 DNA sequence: TGTGCCAGCAGCTTAGCCTCTAGCGGGAGGACCTGGAATGAGCAGTTCTTC. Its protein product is CASSLASSGRTWNEQFF.

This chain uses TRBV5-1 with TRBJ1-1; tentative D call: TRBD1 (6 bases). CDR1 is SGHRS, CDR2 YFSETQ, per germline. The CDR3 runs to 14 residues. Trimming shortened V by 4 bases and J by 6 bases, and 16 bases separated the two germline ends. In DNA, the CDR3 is TGCGCCAGCAGCCCCCTACAGGGCGGTGCTGAAGCTTTCTTT. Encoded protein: CASSPLQGGAEAFF. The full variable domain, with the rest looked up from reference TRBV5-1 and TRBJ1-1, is KAGVTQTPRYLIKTRGQQVTLSCSPISGHRSVSWYQQTPGQGLQFLFEYFSETQRNKGNFPGRFSGRQFSNSRSEMNVSTLELGDSALYLCASSPLQGGAEAFFGQGTRLTVV.

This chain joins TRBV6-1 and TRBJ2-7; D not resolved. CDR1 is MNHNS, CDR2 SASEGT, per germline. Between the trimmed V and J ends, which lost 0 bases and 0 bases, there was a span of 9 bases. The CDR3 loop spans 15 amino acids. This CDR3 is CASSEAGRSSYEQYF. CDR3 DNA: TGTGCCAGCAGTGAAGCGGGCAGAAGCTCCTACGAGCAGTACTTC.

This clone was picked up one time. CDR3 in DNA: TGTGCCAGCAGCTATGGGACAGGGGACGGCTACACCTTC. The encoded protein is CASSYGTGDGYTF. This chain connects TRBV7-3 to TRBJ1-2; 10 bases line up with TRBD1. V dropped 4 bases and J dropped 8; count of bases not matched to a gene: 4. CDR1 and CDR2 from the germline V gene are SGHTA and FQGTGA. CDR3 length: 13 residues.

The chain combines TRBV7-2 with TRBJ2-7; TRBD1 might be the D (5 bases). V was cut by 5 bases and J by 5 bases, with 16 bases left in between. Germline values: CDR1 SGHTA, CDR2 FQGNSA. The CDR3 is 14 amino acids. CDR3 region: CASSPPSGKHEQYF. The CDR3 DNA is TGTGCCAGCAGCCCACCCTCAGGGAAACACGAGCAGTACTTC. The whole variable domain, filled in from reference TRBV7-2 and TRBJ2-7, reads GAGVSQSPSNKVTEKGKDVELRCDPISGHTALYWYRQSLGQGLEFLIYFQGNSAPDKSGLPSDRFSAERTGGSVSTLTIQRTQQEDSAVYLCASSPPSGKHEQYFGPGTRLTVT.

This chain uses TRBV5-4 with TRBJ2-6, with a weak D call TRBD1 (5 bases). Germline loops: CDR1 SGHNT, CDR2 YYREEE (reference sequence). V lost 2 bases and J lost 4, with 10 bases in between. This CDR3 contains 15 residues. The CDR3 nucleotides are TGTGCCAGCAGCTTCGAAGGGGCCGGGGCCAACGTCCTGACTTTC. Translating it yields CASSFEGAGANVLTF.

CDR3 DNA sequence: TGTGCCAGCAGCGTGGGGGGCCTCTCCTACAATGAGCAGTTCTTC. Its protein product is CASSVGGLSYNEQFF. This sequence joins TRBV5-4 and TRBJ2-1; D tentatively fits TRBD1 or TRBD2 (6 bases each). The germline gives CDR1 SGHNT, CDR2 YYREEE (reference sequence). Trimming took 4 bases from V and 0 from J, leaving 11 bases between them. This CDR3 is 15 amino acids long.

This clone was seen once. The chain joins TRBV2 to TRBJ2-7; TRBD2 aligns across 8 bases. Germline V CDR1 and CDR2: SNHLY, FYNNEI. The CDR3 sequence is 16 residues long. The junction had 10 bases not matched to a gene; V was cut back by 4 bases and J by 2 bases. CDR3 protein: CASSGQPSGFTYEQYF. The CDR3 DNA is TGTGCCAGCAGTGGGCAGCCTAGCGGGTTTACCTACGAGCAGTACTTC.

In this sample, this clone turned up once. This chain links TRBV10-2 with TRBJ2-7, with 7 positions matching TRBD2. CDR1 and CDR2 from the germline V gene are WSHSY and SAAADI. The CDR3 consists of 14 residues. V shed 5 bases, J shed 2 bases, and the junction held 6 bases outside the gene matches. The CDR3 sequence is CASSPSGVAYEQYF. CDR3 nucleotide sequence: TGCGCCAGCAGTCCGAGCGGGGTCGCCTACGAGCAGTACTTC.

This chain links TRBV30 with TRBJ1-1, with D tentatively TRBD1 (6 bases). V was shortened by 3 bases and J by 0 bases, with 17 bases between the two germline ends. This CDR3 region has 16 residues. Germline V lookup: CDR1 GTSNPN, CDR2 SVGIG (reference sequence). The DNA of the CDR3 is TGTGCCTGGAGCTTGAGGGGGAAGCTGGTGAACACTGAAGCTTTCTTT. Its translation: CAWSLRGKLVNTEAFF. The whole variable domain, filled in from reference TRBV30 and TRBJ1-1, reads SQTIHQWPATLVQPVGSPLSLECTVEGTSNPNLYWYRQAAGRGLQLLFYSVGIGQISSEVPQNLSASRPQDRQFILSSKKLLLSDSGFYLCAWSLRGKLVNTEAFFGQGTRLTVV.

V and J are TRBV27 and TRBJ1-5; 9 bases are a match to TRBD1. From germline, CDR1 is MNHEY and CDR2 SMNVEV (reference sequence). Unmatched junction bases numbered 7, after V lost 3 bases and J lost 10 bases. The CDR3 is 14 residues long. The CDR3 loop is CASSFQDRGGPQHF. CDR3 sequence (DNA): TGTGCCAGCAGTTTCCAAGACAGGGGGGGTCCCCAGCATTTT.

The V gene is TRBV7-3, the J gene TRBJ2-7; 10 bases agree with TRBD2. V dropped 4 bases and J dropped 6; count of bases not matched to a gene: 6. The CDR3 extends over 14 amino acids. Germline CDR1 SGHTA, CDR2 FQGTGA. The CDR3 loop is CASSSSSGSLEQYF. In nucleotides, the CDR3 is TGTGCCAGCAGCTCATCTAGCGGGAGTCTCGAGCAGTACTTC.

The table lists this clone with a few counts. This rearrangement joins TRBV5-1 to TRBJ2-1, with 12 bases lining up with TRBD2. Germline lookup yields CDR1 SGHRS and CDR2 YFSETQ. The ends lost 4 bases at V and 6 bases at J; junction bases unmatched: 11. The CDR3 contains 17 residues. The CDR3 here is CASSRTLAGGPSNEQFF. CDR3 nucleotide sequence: TGCGCCAGCAGCCGTACCCTAGCGGGGGGGCCAAGCAATGAGCAGTTCTTC. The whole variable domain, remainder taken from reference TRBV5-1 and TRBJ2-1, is KAGVTQTPRYLIKTRGQQVTLSCSPISGHRSVSWYQQTPGQGLQFLFEYFSETQRNKGNFPGRFSGRQFSNSRSEMNVSTLELGDSALYLCASSRTLAGGPSNEQFFGPGTRLTVL.